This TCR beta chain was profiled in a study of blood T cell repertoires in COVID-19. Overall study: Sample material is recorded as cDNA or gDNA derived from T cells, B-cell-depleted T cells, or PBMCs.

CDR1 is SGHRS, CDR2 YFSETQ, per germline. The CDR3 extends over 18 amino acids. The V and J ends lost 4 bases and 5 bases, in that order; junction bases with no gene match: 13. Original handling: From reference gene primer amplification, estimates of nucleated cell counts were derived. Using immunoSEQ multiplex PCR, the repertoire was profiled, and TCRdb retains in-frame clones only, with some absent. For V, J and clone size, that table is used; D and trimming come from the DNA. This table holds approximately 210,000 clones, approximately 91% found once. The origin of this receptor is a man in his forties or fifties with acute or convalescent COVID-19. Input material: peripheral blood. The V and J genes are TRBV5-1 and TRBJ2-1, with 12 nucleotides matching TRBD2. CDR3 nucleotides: TGCGCCAGCAGCCCCGCTCGGACTAGCGGGGATGGCAACAATGAGCAGTTCTTC. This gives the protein CASSPARTSGDGNNEQFF.